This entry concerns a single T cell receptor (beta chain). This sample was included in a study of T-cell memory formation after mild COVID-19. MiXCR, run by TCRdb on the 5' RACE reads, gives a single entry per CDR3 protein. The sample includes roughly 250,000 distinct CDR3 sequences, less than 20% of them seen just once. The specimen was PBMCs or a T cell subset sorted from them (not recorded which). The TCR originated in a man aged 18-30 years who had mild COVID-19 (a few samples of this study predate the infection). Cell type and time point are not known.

The chain's CDR3 is CSARVVAGKNIQYF. In DNA, the CDR3 is TGCAGTGCTAGAGTTGTAGCGGGGAAAAACATTCAGTACTTC. This sequence joins TRBV20-1 and TRBJ2-4, with TRBD2 matching over 8 bases. CDR1 and CDR2 from the germline V gene are DFQATT and SNEGSKA (reference sequence). V shed 1 base and J 4 bases; nucleotides not matched to a gene: 3. CDR3 length equals 14 residues.